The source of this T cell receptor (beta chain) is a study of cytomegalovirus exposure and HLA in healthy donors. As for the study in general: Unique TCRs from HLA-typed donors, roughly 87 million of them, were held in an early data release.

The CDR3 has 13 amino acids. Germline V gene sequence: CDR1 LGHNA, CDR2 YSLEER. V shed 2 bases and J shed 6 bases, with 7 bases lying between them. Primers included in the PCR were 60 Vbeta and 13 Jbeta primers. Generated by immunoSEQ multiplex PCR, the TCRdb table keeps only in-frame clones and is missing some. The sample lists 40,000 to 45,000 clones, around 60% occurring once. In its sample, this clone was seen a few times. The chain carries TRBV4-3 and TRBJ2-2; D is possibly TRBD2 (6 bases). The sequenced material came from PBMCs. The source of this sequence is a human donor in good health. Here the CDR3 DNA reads TGCGCCAGCAGCCAAAAGCGGGCCGGGGAGCTGTTTTTT. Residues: CASSQKRAGELFF.